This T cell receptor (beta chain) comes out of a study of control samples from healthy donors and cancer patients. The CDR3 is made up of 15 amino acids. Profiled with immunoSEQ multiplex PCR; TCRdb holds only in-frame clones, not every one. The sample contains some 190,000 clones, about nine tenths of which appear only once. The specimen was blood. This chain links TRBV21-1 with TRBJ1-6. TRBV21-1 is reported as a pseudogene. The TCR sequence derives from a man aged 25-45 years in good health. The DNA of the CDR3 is TGTGCCAGCAGCAAAGGAGCGCGGGGAAATTCACCCCTCCACTTT. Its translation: CASSKGARGNSPLHF.